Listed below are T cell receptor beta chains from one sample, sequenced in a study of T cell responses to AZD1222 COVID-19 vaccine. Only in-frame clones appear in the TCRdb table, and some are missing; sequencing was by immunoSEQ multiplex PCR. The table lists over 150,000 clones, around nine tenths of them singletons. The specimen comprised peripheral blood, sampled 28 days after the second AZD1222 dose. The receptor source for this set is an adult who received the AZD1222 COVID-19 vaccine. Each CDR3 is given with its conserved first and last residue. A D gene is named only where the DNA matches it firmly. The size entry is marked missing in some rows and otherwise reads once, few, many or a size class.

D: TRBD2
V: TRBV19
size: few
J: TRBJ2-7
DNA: TGTGCCAGTAGTAATGCGGGGGAGGGTTACGAGCAGTACTTC
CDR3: CASSNAGEGYEQYF

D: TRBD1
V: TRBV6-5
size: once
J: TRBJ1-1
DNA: TGTGCCACATCTTGGACAGGACGATACACTGAAGCTTTCTTT
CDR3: CATSWTGRYTEAFF

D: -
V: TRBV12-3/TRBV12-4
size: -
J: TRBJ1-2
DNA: TGTGCCAGCAGTTTGCCCGGGGATGGCTACACCTTC
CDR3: CASSLPGDGYTF

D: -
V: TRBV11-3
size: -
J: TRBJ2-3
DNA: TGTGCCAGCAGCTTAGGCCGGCTTGCCGACGCAGATACGCAGTATTTT
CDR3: CASSLGRLADADTQYF

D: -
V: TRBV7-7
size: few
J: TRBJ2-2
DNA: TGTGCCAGCAGCTCGAAGCTCGTCGGGACCGGGGAGCTGTTTTTT
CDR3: CASSSKLVGTGELFF

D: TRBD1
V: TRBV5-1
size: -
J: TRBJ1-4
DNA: TGCGCCAGCAGCTTGGCGGCAGGGGGCTTGATCACTAATGAAAAACTGTTTTTT
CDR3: CASSLAAGGLITNEKLFF

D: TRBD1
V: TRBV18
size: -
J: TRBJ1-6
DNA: TGTGCCAGCTCACCCGGGACAGGGGCTTCACCCCTCCACTTT
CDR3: CASSPGTGASPLHF

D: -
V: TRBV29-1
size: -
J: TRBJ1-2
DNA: TGCAGCGTTGGCTTTCGGGGGAACTATGGCTACACCTTC
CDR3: CSVGFRGNYGYTF

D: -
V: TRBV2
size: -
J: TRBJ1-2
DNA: TGTGCCAGCGCAGCCCGTGGTGACGGGGGGGAGGACACCTTC
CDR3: CASAARGDGGEDTF

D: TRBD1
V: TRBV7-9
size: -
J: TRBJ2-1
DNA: TGTGCCAGCAGCCCCCCGGGACAGAAGTACAATGAGCAGTTCTTC
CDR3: CASSPPGQKYNEQFF

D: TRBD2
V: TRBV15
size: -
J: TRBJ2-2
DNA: TGTGCCACCAGCAGAGAATTTGTTGGGGGGGGCACCGGGGAGCTGTTTTTT
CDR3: CATSREFVGGGTGELFF

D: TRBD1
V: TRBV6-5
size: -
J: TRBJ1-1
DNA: TGTGCCAGCAGTAATCCGGGACAGGGGCGAGCTTTCTTT
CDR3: CASSNPGQGRAFF

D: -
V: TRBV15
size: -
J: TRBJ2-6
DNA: TGTGCCACCAGCAGGGGGGGGACAGTCTCTGGGGCCAACGTCCTGACTTTC
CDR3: CATSRGGTVSGANVLTF

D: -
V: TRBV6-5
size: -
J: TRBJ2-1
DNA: TGTGCCACCCTTGACCTTTCCTCCTACAATGAGCAGTTCTTC
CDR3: CATLDLSSYNEQFF

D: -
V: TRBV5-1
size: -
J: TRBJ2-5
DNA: TGCGCCAGCAGCTTGGCCAGGGGTCAATCCCGAGAGACCCAGTACTTC
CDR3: CASSLARGQSRETQYF

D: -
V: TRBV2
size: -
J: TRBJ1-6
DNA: TGTGCCAGCAGACCAGAGGATTCACCCCTCCACTTT
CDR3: CASRPEDSPLHF

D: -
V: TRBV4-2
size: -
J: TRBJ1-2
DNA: TGTGCCAGCAGCCAAGATCATGGCCGCTCCGCGGGGGGCTACACCTTC
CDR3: CASSQDHGRSAGGYTF

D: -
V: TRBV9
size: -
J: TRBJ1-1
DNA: TGTGCCAGCAGCGTAGACGGGGGAGGTAGTACTGAAGCTTTCTTT
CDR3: CASSVDGGGSTEAFF

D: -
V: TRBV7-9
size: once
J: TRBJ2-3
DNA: TGTGCCAGCAGCTTCCGACCGTGGCGGGGGCCCGGCACAGATACGCAGTATTTT
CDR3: CASSFRPWRGPGTDTQYF

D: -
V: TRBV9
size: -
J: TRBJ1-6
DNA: TGTGCCAGCAGCGTAGCGGCGCTAAGCTCCTATAATTCACCCCTCCACTTT
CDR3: CASSVAALSSYNSPLHF

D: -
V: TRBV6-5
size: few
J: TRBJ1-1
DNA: TGTGCCAGCAGTTACTCCGGGGGGAACACTGAAGCTTTCTTT
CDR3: CASSYSGGNTEAFF

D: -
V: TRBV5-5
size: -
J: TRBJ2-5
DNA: TGTGCCAGCAGCTTTCCTACTCAGGAGACCCAGTACTTC
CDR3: CASSFPTQETQYF

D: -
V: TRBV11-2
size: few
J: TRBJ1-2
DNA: TGTGCCAGCAGCTTTGGGTCAGGCGGCTACACCTTC
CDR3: CASSFGSGGYTF

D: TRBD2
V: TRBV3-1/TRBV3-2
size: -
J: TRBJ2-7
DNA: TGTGCCAGCAGCCAAGTTAGCGGGGGGAACTCCTACGAGCAGTACTTC
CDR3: CASSQVSGGNSYEQYF

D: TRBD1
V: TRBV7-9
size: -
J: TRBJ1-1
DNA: TGTGCCAGCAGCCGACACGACAGGGCTGAAGCTTTCTTT
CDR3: CASSRHDRAEAFF

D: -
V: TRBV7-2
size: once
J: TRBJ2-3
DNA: TGTGCCCTCAAAGCGGCTGCTCCTAGCACAGATACGCAGTATTTT
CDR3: CALKAAAPSTDTQYF

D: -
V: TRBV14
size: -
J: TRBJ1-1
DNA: TGTGCCAGCAGCCAAACCCTCTGGGGCACTGAAGCTTTCTTT
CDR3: CASSQTLWGTEAFF

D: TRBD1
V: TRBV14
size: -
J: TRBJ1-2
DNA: TGTGCCAGCAGCGTAAGGGACAGCGTCTATGGCTACACCTTC
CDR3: CASSVRDSVYGYTF

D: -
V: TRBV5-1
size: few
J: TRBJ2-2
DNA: TGCGCCAGCAGCCTTGGACAGATTAACACCGGGGAGCTGTTTTTT
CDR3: CASSLGQINTGELFF

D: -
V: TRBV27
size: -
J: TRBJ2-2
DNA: TGTGCCAGCAGTTTTGAAAGAAGGACCGGGGAGCTGTTTTTT
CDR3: CASSFERRTGELFF

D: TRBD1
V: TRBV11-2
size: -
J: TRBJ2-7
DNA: TGTGCCAGCAGCTTAGAGGGGACAGCTGAGCAGTACTTC
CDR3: CASSLEGTAEQYF

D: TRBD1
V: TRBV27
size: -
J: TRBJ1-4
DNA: TGTGCCAGCAGCCAACAGGGGGCTTGGGAAAAACTGTTTTTT
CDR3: CASSQQGAWEKLFF

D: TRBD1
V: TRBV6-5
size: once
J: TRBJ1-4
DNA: TGTGCCAGCAGCTGGACAGGGAGAAATGAAAAACTGTTTTTT
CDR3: CASSWTGRNEKLFF

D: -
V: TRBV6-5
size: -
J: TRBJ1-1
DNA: TGTGCCAGCATTCTCTCCCGGTCGCCGAACACTGAAGCTTTCTTT
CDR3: CASILSRSPNTEAFF

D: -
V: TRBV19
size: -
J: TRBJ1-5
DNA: TGTGCCAGTAGCCCTGCGGGGGTGCCCCAGCATTTT
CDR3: CASSPAGVPQHF

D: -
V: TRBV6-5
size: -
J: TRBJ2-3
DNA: TGTGCCAGCAGCCTCAAGGGAGATTTGGCAGATACGCAGTATTTT
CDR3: CASSLKGDLADTQYF

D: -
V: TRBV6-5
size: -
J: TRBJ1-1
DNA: TGTGCCAGCTTCTTGGACACTGAAGCTTTCTTT
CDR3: CASFLDTEAFF

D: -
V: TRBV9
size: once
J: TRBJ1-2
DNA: TGTGCCAGCACACGGGGCAGGGAAAACTATGGCTACACCTTC
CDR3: CASTRGRENYGYTF

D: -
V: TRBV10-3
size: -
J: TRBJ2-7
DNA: TGTGCCATCAGATCCGGCCAAGGCGAGCAGTACTTC
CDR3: CAIRSGQGEQYF

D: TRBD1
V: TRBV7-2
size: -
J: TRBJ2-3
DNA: TGTGCCAGCAGCTTTTGGACAGGGGGCACAGATACGCAGTATTTT
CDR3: CASSFWTGGTDTQYF

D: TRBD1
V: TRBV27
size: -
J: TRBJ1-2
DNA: TGTGCCAGCAGCTTGGGACAGAACTATGGCTACACCTTC
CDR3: CASSLGQNYGYTF

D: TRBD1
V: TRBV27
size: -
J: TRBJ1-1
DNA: TGTGCCAGCAGAAACCCGGACAGGGGCCCTGAAGCTTTCTTT
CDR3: CASRNPDRGPEAFF

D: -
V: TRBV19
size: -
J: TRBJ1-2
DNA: TGTGCCAGTAGTATGGGAGGTGGCTACACCTTC
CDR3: CASSMGGGYTF

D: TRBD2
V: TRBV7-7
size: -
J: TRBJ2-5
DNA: TGTGCCAGCAGCTTAGGGTCTAGCGGGGCCCAAGAGACCCAGTACTTC
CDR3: CASSLGSSGAQETQYF

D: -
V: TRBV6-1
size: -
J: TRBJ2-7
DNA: TGTGCCAGCAGTGACCGGGACATCACTCGAGAGCAGTACTTC
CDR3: CASSDRDITREQYF

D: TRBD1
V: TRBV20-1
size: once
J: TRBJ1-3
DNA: TGCAGTGCTAGTCCCTCGGGGACAGGGGTCGGAAACACCATATATTTT
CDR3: CSASPSGTGVGNTIYF

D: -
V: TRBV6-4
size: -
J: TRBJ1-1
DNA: TGTGCCAGCAGTGCGACAGACAACACTGAAGCTTTCTTT
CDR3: CASSATDNTEAFF

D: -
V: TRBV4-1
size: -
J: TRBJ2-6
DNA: TGCGCCAGCAGCCTAGTGCGGGTCTCTGGGGCCAACGTCCTGACTTTC
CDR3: CASSLVRVSGANVLTF

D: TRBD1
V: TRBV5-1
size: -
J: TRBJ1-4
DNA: TGCGCCAGCAGCTCAGGGGGCTTTGATGAAAAACTGTTTTTT
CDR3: CASSSGGFDEKLFF

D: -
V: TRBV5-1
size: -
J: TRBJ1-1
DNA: TGCGCCAGCAGCCCTATAGCTGGGGCGGGCAACACTGAAGCTTTCTTT
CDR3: CASSPIAGAGNTEAFF

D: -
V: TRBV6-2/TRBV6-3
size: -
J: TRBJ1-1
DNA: TGTGCCAGCAGTACTCTCGGCCAGCAGGGCACTGAAGCTTTCTTT
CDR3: CASSTLGQQGTEAFF

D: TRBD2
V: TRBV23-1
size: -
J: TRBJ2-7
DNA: TGCGCCGGGTGCGGTTGGGGGGGCTCCTACGAGCAGTACTTC
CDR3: CAGCGWGGSYEQYF

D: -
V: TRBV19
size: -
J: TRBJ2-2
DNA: TGTGCCAGTAGTCCCCCGTGGGGCTATTCCGGGGAGCTGTTTTTT
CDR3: CASSPPWGYSGELFF

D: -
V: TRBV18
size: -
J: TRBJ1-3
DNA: TGTGCCAGCTCACCATGGGACTCTGGAAACACCATATATTTT
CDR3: CASSPWDSGNTIYF